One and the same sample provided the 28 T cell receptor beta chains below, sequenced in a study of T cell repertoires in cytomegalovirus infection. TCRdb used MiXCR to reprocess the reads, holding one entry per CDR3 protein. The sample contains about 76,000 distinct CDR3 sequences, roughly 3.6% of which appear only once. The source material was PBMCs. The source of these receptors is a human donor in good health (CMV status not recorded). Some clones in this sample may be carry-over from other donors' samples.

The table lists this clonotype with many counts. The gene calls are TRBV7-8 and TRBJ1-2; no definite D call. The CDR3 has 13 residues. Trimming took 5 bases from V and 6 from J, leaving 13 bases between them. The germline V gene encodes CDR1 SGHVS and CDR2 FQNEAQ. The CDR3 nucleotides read TGTGCCAGCAGCCTGAACCGTCAGGATGGCTACACCTTC. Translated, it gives CASSLNRQDGYTF. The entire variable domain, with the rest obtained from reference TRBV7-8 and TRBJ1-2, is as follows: GAGVSQSPRYKVAKRGQDVALRCDPISGHVSLFWYQQALGQGPEFLTYFQNEAQLDKSGLPSDRFFAERPEGSVSTLKIQRTQQEDSAVYLCASSLNRQDGYTFGSGTRLTVV.

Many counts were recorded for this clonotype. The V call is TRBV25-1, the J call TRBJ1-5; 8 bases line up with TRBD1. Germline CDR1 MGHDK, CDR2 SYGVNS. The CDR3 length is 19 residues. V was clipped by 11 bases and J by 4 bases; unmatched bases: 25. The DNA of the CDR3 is TGTGCCTCCCGGTCCGGACAGGGACCACCCCGCAAACGAAATCAGCCCCAGCATTTT. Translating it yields CASRSGQGPPRKRNQPQHF.

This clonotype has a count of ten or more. The CDR3 sequence is CSAGQGDQPQHF. CDR3 nucleotides: TGCAGTGCCGGACAGGGCGATCAGCCCCAGCATTTT. The V call is TRBV20-1, the J call TRBJ1-5; 8 bases are shared with TRBD1. The trim removed 6 bases at V and 5 bases at J, leaving 3 bases unmatched. Germline V CDR1 and CDR2: DFQATT, SNEGSKA (reference sequence). This CDR3 contains 12 residues.

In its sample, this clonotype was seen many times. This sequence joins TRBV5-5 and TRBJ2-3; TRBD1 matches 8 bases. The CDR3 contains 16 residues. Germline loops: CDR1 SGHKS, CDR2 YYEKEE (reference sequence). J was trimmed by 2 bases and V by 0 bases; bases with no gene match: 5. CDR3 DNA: TGTGCCAGCAGCTTGGTATGGACAGGGAACACAGATACGCAGTATTTT. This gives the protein CASSLVWTGNTDTQYF. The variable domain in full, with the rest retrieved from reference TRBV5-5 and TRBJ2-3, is DAGVTQSPTHLIKTRGQQVTLRCSPISGHKSVSWYQQVLGQGPQFIFQYYEKEERGRGNFPDRFSARQFPNYSSELNVNALLLGDSALYLCASSLVWTGNTDTQYFGPGTRLTVL.

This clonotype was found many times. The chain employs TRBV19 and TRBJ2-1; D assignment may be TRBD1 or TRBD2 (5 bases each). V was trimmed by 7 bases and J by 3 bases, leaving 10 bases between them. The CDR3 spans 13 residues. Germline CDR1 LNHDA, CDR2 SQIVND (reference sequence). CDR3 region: CASTGDLYNEQFF. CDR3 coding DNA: TGTGCCAGTACCGGGGACCTCTACAATGAGCAGTTCTTC.

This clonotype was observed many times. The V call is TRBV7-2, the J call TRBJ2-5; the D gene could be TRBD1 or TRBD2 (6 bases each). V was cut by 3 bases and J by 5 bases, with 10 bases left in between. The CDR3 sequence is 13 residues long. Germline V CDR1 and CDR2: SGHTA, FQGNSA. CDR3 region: CASSFGGAETQYF. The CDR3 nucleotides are TGTGCCAGCAGCTTCGGGGGCGCCGAGACCCAGTACTTC. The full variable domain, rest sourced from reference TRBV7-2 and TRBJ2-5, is GAGVSQSPSNKVTEKGKDVELRCDPISGHTALYWYRQSLGQGLEFLIYFQGNSAPDKSGLPSDRFSAERTGGSVSTLTIQRTQQEDSAVYLCASSFGGAETQYFGPGTRLLVL.

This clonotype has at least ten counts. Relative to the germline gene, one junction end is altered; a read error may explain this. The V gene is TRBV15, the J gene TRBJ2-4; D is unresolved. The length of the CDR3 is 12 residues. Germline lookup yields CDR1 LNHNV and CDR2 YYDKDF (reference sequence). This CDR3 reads CATSRAQNIQYF. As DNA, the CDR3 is TGTGCCACCAGCAGAGCCCAAAACATTCAGTACTTC. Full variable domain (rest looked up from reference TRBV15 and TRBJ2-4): DAMVIQNPRYQVTQFGKPVTLSCSQTLNHNVMYWYQQKSSQAPKLLFHYYDKDFNNEADTPDNFQSRRPNTSFCFLDIRSPGLGDTAMYLCATSRAQNIQYFGAGTRLSVL.

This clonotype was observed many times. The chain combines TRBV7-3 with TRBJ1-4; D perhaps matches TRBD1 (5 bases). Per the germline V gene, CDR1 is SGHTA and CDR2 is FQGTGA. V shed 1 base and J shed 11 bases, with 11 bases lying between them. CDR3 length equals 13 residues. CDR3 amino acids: CASSLNAGRKLFF. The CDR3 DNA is TGTGCCAGCAGCTTAAATGCAGGGAGGAAACTGTTTTTT.

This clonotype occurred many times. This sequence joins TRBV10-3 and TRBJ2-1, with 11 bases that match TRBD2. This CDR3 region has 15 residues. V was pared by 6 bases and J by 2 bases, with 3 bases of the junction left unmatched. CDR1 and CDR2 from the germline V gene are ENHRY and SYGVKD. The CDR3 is CAISVGLAAYNEQFF. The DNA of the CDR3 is TGTGCCATCAGCGTGGGACTAGCGGCCTACAATGAGCAGTTCTTC.

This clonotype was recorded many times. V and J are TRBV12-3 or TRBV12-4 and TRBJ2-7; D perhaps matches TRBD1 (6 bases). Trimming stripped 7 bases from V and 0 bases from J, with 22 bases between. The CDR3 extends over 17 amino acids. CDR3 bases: TGTGCCAGCACCCGGCCGACAGGCTGGTATAGCTCCTACGAGCAGTACTTC. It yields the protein CASTRPTGWYSSYEQYF.

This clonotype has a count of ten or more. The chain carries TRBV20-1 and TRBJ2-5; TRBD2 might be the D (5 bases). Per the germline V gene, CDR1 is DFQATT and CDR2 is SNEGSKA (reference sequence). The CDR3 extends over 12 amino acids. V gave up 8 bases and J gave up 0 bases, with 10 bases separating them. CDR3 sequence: CSQLEYQETQYF. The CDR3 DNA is TGCAGTCAACTAGAGTACCAAGAGACCCAGTACTTC.

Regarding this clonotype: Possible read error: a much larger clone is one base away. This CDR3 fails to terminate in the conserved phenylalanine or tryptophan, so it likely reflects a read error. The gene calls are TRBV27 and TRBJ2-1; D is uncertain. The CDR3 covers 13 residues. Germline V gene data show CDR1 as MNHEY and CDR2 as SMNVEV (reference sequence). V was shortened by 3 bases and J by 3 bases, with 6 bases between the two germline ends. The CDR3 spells CASSLAGYNEQFS. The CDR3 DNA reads TGTGCCAGCAGTTTGGCAGGCTACAATGAGCAGTTCTCC.

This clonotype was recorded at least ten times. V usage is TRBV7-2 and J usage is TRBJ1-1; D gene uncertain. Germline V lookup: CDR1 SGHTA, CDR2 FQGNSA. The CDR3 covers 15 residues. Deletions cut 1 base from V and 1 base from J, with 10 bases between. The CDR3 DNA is TGTGCCAGCAGCTTAGGCAGGTTGGGGAACACTGAAGCTTTCTTT. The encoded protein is CASSLGRLGNTEAFF.

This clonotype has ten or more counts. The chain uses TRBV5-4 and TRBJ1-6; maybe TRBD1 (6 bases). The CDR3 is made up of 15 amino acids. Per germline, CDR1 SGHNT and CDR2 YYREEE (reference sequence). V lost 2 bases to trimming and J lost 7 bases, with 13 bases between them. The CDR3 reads CASSLPTGLNSPLHF. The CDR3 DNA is TGTGCCAGCAGCTTACCCACAGGGCTAAATTCACCCCTCCACTTT.

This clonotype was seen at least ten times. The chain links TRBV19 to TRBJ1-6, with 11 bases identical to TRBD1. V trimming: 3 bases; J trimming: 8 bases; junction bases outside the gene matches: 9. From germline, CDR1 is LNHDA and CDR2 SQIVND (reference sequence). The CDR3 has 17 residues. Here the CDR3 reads CASSILLVGQGDSPLHF. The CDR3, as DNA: TGTGCCAGTAGTATTTTATTGGTGGGACAGGGGGATTCACCCCTCCACTTT.

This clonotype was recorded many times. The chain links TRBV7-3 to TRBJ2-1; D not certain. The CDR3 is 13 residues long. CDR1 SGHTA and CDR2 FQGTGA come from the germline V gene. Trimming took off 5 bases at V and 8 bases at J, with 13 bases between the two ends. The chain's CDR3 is CASSPNIGDEQFF. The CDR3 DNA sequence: TGTGCCAGCAGCCCCAACATTGGCGATGAGCAGTTCTTC. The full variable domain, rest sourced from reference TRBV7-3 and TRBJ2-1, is GAGVSQTPSNKVTEKGKYVELRCDPISGHTALYWYRQSLGQGPEFLIYFQGTGAADDSGLPNDRFFAVRPEGSVSTLKIQRTERGDSAVYLCASSPNIGDEQFFGPGTRLTVL.

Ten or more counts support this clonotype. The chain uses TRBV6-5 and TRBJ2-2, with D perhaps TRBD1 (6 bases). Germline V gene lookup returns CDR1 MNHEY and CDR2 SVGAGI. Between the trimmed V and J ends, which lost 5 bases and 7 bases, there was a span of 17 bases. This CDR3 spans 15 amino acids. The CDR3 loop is CASSRDIGPNGELFF. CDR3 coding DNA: TGTGCCAGCAGTAGGGACATTGGGCCCAACGGGGAGCTGTTTTTT.

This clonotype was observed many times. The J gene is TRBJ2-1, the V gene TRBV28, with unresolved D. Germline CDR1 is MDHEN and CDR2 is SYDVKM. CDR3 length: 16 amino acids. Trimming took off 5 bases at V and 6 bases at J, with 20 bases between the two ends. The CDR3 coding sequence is TGTGCCAGCAGTCCCTCGCGTGTCTCCTACGGCAATGAGCAGTTCTTC. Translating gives CASSPSRVSYGNEQFF.

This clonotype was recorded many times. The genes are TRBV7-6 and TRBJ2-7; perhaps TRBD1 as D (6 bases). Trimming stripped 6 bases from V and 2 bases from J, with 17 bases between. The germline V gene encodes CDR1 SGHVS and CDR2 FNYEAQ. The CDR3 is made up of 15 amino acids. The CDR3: CASSSSPGTPYEQYF. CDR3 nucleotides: TGTGCCAGCAGTTCATCCCCCGGGACACCCTACGAGCAGTACTTC. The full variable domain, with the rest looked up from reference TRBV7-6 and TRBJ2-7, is GAGVSQSPRYKVTKRGQDVALRCDPISGHVSLYWYRQALGQGPEFLTYFNYEAQQDKSGLPNDRFSAERPEGSISTLTIQRTEQRDSAMYRCASSSSPGTPYEQYFGPGTRLTVT.

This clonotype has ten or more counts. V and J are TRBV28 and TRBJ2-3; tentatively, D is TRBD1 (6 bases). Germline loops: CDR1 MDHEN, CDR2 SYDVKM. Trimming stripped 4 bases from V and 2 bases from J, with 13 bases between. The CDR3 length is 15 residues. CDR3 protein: CASSSRDKFTDTQYF. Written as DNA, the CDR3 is TGTGCCAGCAGTTCCCGGGACAAATTCACAGATACGCAGTATTTT.

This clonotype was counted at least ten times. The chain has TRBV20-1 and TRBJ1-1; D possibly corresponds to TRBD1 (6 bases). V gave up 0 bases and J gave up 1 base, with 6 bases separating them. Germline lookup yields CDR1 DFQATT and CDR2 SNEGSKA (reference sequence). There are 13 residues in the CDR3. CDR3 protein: CSARETGNTEAFF. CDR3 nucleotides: TGCAGTGCTAGAGAGACAGGGAACACTGAAGCTTTCTTT.

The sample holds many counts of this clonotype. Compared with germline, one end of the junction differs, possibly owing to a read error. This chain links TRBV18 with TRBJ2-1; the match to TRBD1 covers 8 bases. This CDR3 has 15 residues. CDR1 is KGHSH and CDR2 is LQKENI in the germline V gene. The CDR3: CASSPTLDRVNEQFF. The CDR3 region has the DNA TGTGCCAGTTCACCCACCCTGGACAGGGTGAATGAGCAGTTCTTC.

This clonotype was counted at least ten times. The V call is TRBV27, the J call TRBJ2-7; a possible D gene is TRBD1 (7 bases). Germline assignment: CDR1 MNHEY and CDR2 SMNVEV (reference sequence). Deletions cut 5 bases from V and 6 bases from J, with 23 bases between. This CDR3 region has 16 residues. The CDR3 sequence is CASSHGTVGGAGEQYF. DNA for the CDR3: TGTGCCAGCAGTCACGGGACAGTCGGAGGGGCGGGCGAGCAGTACTTC.

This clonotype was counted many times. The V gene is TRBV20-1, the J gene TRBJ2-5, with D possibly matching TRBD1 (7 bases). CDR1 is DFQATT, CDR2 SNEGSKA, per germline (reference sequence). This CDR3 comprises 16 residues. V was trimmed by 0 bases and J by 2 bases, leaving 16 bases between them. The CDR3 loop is CSARDPRGTVQETQYF. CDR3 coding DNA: TGCAGTGCTAGAGATCCCCGCGGGACAGTTCAAGAGACCCAGTACTTC.

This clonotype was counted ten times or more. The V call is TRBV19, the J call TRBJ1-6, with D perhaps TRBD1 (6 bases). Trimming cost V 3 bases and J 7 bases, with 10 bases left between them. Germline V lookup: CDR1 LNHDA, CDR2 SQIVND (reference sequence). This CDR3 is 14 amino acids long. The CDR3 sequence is CASSIGQLNSPLHF. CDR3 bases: TGTGCCAGTAGTATCGGACAGCTCAATTCACCCCTCCACTTT.

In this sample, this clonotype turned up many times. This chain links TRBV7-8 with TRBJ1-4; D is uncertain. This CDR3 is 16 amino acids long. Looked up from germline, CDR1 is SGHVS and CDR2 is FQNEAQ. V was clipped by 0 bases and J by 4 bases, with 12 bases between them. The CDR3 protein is CASSLARFQINEKLFF. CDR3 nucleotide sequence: TGTGCCAGCAGCTTAGCGCGCTTCCAGATTAATGAAAAACTGTTTTTT. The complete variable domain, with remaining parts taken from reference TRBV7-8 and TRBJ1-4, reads GAGVSQSPRYKVAKRGQDVALRCDPISGHVSLFWYQQALGQGPEFLTYFQNEAQLDKSGLPSDRFFAERPEGSVSTLKIQRTQQEDSAVYLCASSLARFQINEKLFFGSGTQLSVL.

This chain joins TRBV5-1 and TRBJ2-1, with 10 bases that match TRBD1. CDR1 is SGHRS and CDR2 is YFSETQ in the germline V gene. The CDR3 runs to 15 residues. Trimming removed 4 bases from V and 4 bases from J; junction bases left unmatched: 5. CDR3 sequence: CASSGQGGVYNEQFF. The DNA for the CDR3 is TGCGCCAGCAGCGGACAGGGGGGGGTATACAATGAGCAGTTCTTC.

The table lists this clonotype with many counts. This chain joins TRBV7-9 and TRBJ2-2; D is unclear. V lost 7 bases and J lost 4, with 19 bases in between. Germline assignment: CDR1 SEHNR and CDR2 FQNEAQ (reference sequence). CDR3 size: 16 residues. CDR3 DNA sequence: TGTGCCAGCACTTCTACCCGAGGTTCGGGCACCGGGGAGCTGTTTTTT. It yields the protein CASTSTRGSGTGELFF.